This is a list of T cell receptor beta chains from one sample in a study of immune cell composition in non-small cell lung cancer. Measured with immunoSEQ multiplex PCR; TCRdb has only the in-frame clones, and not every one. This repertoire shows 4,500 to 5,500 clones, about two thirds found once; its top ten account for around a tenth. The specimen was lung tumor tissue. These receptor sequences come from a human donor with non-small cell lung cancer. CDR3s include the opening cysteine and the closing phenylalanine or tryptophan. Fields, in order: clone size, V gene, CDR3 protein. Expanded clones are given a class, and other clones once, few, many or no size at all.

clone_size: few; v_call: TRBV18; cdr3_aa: CASSPLEQPQHF
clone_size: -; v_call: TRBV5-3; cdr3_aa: CASSHLSPGPQHF
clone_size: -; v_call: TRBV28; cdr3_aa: CASGLADYNEQFF
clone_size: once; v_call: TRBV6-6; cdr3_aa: CASSPLGTSFYEQYF
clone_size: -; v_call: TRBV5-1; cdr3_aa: CASSLGLLPEETQYF
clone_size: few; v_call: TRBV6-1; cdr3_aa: CASSDLWGGEQYF
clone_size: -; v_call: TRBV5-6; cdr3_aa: CASSLGDGSSYNEQFF
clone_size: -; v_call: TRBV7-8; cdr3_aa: CASSPRVAGSSYNEQFF
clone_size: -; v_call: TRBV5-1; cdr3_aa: CASSPWIGEETQYF
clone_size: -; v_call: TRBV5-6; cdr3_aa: CASSYGVGGNIQYF
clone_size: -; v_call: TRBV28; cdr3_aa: CASSLLADNEQFF
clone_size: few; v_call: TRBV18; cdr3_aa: CASSPGTGGDDTQYF
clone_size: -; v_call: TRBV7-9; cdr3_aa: CASSLARGFAGAPQETQYF
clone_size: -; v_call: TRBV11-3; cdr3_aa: CASSLGGQGEVGYTF
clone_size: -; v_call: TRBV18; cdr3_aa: CASSPLIPSGRDGHTTDTQYF
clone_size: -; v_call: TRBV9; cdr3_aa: CASRQQGSGANVLTF
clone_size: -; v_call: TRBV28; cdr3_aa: CASSFPGLAYTGELFF
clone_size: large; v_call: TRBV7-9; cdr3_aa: CASSLDQGSEAFF
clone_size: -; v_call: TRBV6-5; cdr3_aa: CAIGQGREQYF
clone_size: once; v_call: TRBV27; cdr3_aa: CASSLTLASQETQYF
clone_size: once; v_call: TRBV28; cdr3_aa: CASNPNSPSSGNTIYF
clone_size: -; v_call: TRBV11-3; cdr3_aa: CASSLTLAGSEQYF
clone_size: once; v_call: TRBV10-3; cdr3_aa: CAISTPGRTHSYNEQFF
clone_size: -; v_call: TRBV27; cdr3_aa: CASTQFGAGLAGGANVLTF
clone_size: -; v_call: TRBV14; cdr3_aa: CASRRTRSSYNEQFF
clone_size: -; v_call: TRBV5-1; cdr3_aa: CASSLAGSVNTEAFF
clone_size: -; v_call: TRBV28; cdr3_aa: CASSRTGGSGELFF
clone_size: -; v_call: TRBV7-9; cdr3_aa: CASSPAVNIAGISYEQYF
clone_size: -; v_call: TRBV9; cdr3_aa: CASSVTGLADNEQFF
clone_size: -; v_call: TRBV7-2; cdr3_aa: CARSAGATDTQYF
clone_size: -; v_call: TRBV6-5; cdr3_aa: CASSYSQGGNTEAFF
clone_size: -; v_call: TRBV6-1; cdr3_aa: CASIISGSNEQYF
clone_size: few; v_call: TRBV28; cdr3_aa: CAAQEIFRQTNYGYTF
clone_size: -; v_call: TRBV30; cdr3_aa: CAWSFGLAGELDTQYF
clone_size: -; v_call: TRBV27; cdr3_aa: CASSYLSNEQFF
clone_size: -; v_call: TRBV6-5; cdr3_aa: CASSYGPEYGYTF
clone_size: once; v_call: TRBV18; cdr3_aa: CASSRRGREPADTQYF
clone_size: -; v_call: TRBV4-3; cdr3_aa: CASSQDSAGITGELFF
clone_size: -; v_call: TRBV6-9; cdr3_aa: CASSYEKQGYEQYF
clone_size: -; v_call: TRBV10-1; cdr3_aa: CASMERDTTDTQYF
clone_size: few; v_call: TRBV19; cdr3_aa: CASQERGQPQHF
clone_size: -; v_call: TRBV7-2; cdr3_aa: CASSLAGGDGYTF
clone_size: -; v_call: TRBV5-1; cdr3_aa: CASSPASLGLTYEQYF
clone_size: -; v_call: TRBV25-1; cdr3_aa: CASSGGGDRDFSGYTF